The 26 T cell receptor beta chains listed next were all sequenced from one sample in a study of molecular identifiers for immune sequencing clone quantification. TCRdb fed the PCR reads into MiXCR, producing one record per CDR3 protein. Seen here are over 35,000 distinct CDR3 sequences, 24% observed once, and the top ten hold around 0.97%. The sequenced material came from naive CD8+ T cells from blood, with Jurkat cell RNA spiked in. Subset noted: FACS-sorted CD8+CD4-CCR7+CD45RA+ naive T cells. The source is a human donor in good health. Some libraries in this study had Jurkat cell RNA spiked in.

A few counts support this clonotype. The chain joins TRBV28 to TRBJ2-7; 8 bases fit TRBD1. Germline loops: CDR1 MDHEN, CDR2 SYDVKM. Trimming at V came to 6 bases and at J to 4 bases, leaving 8 bases not matched to a gene. The CDR3 loop spans 14 amino acids. CDR3 amino acids: CASSFRGLRYEQYF. DNA for the CDR3: TGTGCCAGCAGCTTCAGGGGGCTCAGATACGAGCAGTACTTC. The full variable domain, rest sourced from reference TRBV28 and TRBJ2-7, is DVKVTQSSRYLVKRTGEKVFLECVQDMDHENMFWYRQDPGLGLRLIYFSYDVKMKEKGDIPEGYSVSREKKERFSLILESASTNQTSMYLCASSFRGLRYEQYFGPGTRLTVT.

V is TRBV4-1 and J is TRBJ1-3; D gene uncertain. V shed 0 bases and J shed 0 bases, with 6 bases lying between them. This CDR3 has 15 residues. CDR1 is MGHRA, CDR2 YSYEKL, per germline. Written as DNA, the CDR3 is TGCGCCAGCAGCCAAGAAGCCCGCTCTGGAAACACCATATATTTT. This translates into CASSQEARSGNTIYF.

This clonotype was recorded at least ten times. The DNA of the CDR3 is TGTGCCAGCAGCTCATGGTCGGATACGCAGTATTTT. It codes for CASSSWSDTQYF. The chain uses TRBV9 and TRBJ2-3; D remains ambiguous. Germline loops: CDR1 SGDLS, CDR2 YYNGEE. The V gene lost 4 bases and the J gene lost 6 bases, with 9 bases spanning the gap. The CDR3 extends over 12 amino acids. Looking up the rest from reference TRBV9 and TRBJ2-3 gives the full variable domain: DSGVTQTPKHLITATGQRVTLRCSPRSGDLSVYWYQQSLDQGLQFLIQYYNGEERAKGNILERFSAQQFPDLHSELNLSSLELGDSALYFCASSSWSDTQYFGPGTRLTVL.

Of note for this clonotype: A much larger clone differs from this one at a single base, so this may be a read error. The V and J genes are TRBV11-2 and TRBJ2-5, with TRBD1 matching over 11 bases. Germline-derived CDR1 and CDR2 are SGHAT and FQNNGV. The CDR3 has 15 residues. V gave up 4 bases and J gave up 9 bases; unmatched junction bases: 10. This chain's CDR3 is CASSSPRTGGEPQYF. The CDR3 coding sequence is TGTGCCAGCAGCTCTCCCCGGACAGGGGGCGAGCCCCAGTACTTC.

This clonotype has at least ten counts. This chain uses TRBV4-1 with TRBJ2-3, with 9 nucleotides matching TRBD2. In germline, CDR1 is MGHRA, CDR2 YSYEKL. V was pared by 1 base and J by 4 bases, with 6 bases of the junction left unmatched. CDR3 length: 16 residues. CDR3 protein: CASSQASSGSPDTQYF. CDR3 coding DNA: TGCGCCAGCAGCCAAGCCAGTAGCGGGAGCCCAGATACGCAGTATTTT.

There are many counts of this clonotype. The genes are TRBV30 and TRBJ2-3; 8 bases are shared with TRBD2. Per germline, CDR1 GTSNPN and CDR2 SVGIG (reference sequence). The CDR3 runs 17 residues. After removal of 8 bases from V and 1 base from J, the junction contained 17 bases not matched to a gene. The CDR3: CAISSPLLAEGTDTQYF. In DNA form, the CDR3 reads TGTGCCATCAGTTCGCCCCTACTAGCGGAGGGCACAGATACGCAGTATTTT.

As concerns this clonotype: One end of the junction fails to match germline, which may point to a read error. This sequence joins TRBV7-2 and TRBJ2-3; a possible D gene is TRBD2 (5 bases). CDR1 is SGHTA, CDR2 FQGNSA, per germline. The CDR3 is 15 residues long. In DNA, the CDR3 is TGTGCCAGCAGCTTAGGGCGGGTGGGCACAGATATGCAGTATTTT. Encoded protein: CASSLGRVGTDMQYF.

This clonotype was seen only once. This could be a read error, since a much larger clone is one nucleotide away. V and J are TRBV27 and TRBJ1-1; D remains unclear. Trimming removed 3 bases at V and 1 base at J, with 6 bases between. This CDR3 region has 13 residues. Germline assignment: CDR1 MNHEY and CDR2 SMNVEV (reference sequence). As DNA, the CDR3 is TGTGCCAGCAGTTTCCTGACGAACACTGAAGCTTTCTTT. It is translated as CASSFLTNTEAFF.

This clonotype was seen many times. The chain carries TRBV20-1 and TRBJ2-3; tentative D call: TRBD2 (6 bases). The CDR3 contains 13 residues. The germline gives CDR1 DFQATT, CDR2 SNEGSKA (reference sequence). Trimming pared 0 bases from V and 7 bases from J, leaving 11 bases between. The CDR3 nucleotides read TGCAGTGCTAGAGATGATAGGGACTATACGCAGTATTTT. Translated, it gives CSARDDRDYTQYF.

On this clonotype: Lacking the conserved final phenylalanine or tryptophan, this CDR3 likely reflects a read error. V and J are TRBV6-5 and TRBJ1-1; TRBD1 aligns across 7 bases. The V segment lost 5 bases and the J segment 5 bases; nucleotides outside the gene matches: 8. CDR1 and CDR2 from the germline V gene are MNHEY and SVGAGI. CDR3 length: 14 residues. CDR3 in amino acids: CASSITTGWTEAFL. The CDR3 coding sequence is TGTGCCAGCAGTATTACGACAGGGTGGACTGAAGCTTTCCTT.

V and J are TRBV12-3 or TRBV12-4 and TRBJ2-7; D perhaps matches TRBD2 (5 bases). There are 13 residues in the CDR3. V was clipped by 5 bases and J by 0 bases, with 8 bases between them. In nucleotides, the CDR3 is TGTGCCAGCAGTGCGGACTCCTCCTACGAGCAGTACTTC. Protein sequence: CASSADSSYEQYF.

This clonotype was counted ten times or more. The V gene is TRBV6-6, the J gene TRBJ2-6; D remains ambiguous. The CDR3 totals 13 residues. Germline V gene sequence: CDR1 MNHNY, CDR2 SVGAGI (reference sequence). Deletions cut 10 bases from V and 0 bases from J, with 7 bases between. Here the CDR3 DNA reads TGTGCCACCTTAGACTCTGGGGCCAACGTCCTGACTTTC. Amino acid sequence: CATLDSGANVLTF.

This clonotype has ten or more counts. V is TRBV12-3 or TRBV12-4 and J is TRBJ1-5; 8 positions agree with TRBD1. J lost 2 bases, V lost 5 bases, and 2 bases had no gene match. This CDR3 region has 14 residues. The CDR3: CASSTGGGNQPQHF. The DNA of the CDR3 is TGTGCCAGCAGTACAGGGGGAGGCAATCAGCCCCAGCATTTT.

This clonotype has just a few counts. V is TRBV19 and J is TRBJ2-1; D is perhaps TRBD1 (5 bases). The ends were cut back, 4 bases at V and 12 bases at J, with 22 bases in the middle. Per the germline V gene, CDR1 is LNHDA and CDR2 is SQIVND (reference sequence). This CDR3 comprises 15 residues. CDR3 sequence: CASSTAWQGPSGQFF. The CDR3 nucleotides read TGTGCCAGTAGTACGGCCTGGCAGGGCCCTTCGGGGCAGTTCTTC. Filled out from reference TRBV19 and TRBJ2-1, the complete variable domain reads DGGITQSPKYLFRKEGQNVTLSCEQNLNHDAMYWYRQDPGQGLRLIYYSQIVNDFQKGDIAEGYSVSREKKESFPLTVTSAQKNPTAFYLCASSTAWQGPSGQFFGPGTRLTVL.

A note on this clonotype: With a much larger clone just one base away, this may be a read error. CDR3 residues: CASSKTSGISHEQFF. The CDR3 nucleotides are TGTGCCAGCAGCAAAACTAGCGGGATCTCCCATGAGCAGTTCTTC. The V call is TRBV5-3, the J call TRBJ2-1; 10 positions agree with TRBD2. TRBV5-3 is filed as an ORF, its function uncertain. This CDR3 has 15 amino acids. Trimming cost V 8 bases and J 8 bases; bases outside gene matches: 13.

Worth noting for this clonotype: This may stem from a read error, because a much larger clone lies one nucleotide away. This CDR3 is CASSYPPGAYEQYF. CDR3 bases: TGTGCCAGCAGTTACCCTCCCGGGGCCTACGAGCAGTACTTC. The genes are TRBV6-5 and TRBJ2-7; tentative D call: TRBD2 (5 bases). This CDR3 comprises 14 residues. In germline, CDR1 is MNHEY, CDR2 SVGAGI. The germline V and J ends were trimmed by 2 bases and 2 bases, with 10 bases remaining between them.

The chain combines TRBV7-9 with TRBJ2-1; D is possibly TRBD1 (6 bases). This CDR3 is 14 amino acids long. The germline gives CDR1 SEHNR, CDR2 FQNEAQ (reference sequence). With 3 bases removed from V and 6 bases from J, the gap between germline ends came to 12 bases. Written as DNA, the CDR3 is TGTGCCAGCAGCTTCAGGGACATGCCCAATGAGCAGTTCTTC. This sequence encodes CASSFRDMPNEQFF.

The chain employs TRBV3-1 and TRBJ2-5, with 12 bases aligning to TRBD2. Trimming at V came to 3 bases and at J to 0 bases, leaving 5 bases not matched to a gene. Germline values: CDR1 LGHDT, CDR2 YNNKEL (reference sequence). The CDR3 totals 17 residues. CDR3 nucleotide sequence: TGTGCCAGCAGCCATGTTGGACTAGCGGGGTACCAAGAGACCCAGTACTTC. Its translation: CASSHVGLAGYQETQYF.

Notes on this clonotype: A single base separates this from a much larger clone, so it may be a read error. The CDR3 carries no conserved terminal phenylalanine or tryptophan, so it likely arises from a read error. The V gene is TRBV5-5, the J gene TRBJ2-3; D remains unclear. In germline, CDR1 is SGHKS, CDR2 YYEKEE (reference sequence). The CDR3 covers 12 residues. The V and J ends lost 4 bases and 6 bases respectively, with 9 bases between them. In nucleotides, the CDR3 is TGTGCCAGCAGCCTCGCCGTGGATACGCAGTATTCT. Its protein is CASSLAVDTQYS.

This clonotype was found many times. The V and J genes are TRBV12-3 or TRBV12-4 and TRBJ2-5; D call uncertain. The CDR3 consists of 12 residues. The V gene lost 2 bases and the J gene lost 5 bases, with 6 bases spanning the gap. The DNA of the CDR3 is TGTGCCAGCAGTTTATATGAGGAGACCCAGTACTTC. It specifies CASSLYEETQYF.

Ten or more counts support this clonotype. V is TRBV19 and J is TRBJ1-1; perhaps TRBD1 as D (5 bases). This CDR3 spans 14 amino acids. V was cut by 7 bases and J by 4 bases, with 16 bases left in between. The germline V gene has CDR1 LNHDA and CDR2 SQIVND (reference sequence). Here the CDR3 DNA reads TGTGCCAGTACCTATTTCGGGGCGCCCACTGAAGCTTTCTTT. It is translated as CASTYFGAPTEAFF. Based on the CDR3 plus reference TRBV19 and TRBJ1-1, the full variable domain is DGGITQSPKYLFRKEGQNVTLSCEQNLNHDAMYWYRQDPGQGLRLIYYSQIVNDFQKGDIAEGYSVSREKKESFPLTVTSAQKNPTAFYLCASTYFGAPTEAFFGQGTRLTVV.

For this clonotype: This could be a read error, since a much larger clone is one nucleotide away. The chain links TRBV7-8 to TRBJ2-7, with 7 positions matching TRBD1. Germline V CDR1 and CDR2: SGHVS, FQNEAQ. With V trimmed by 6 bases and J by 0 bases, 8 bases remained unmatched. This CDR3 has 15 residues. The CDR3 reads CASRARDSSSYEQYF. CDR3 sequence (DNA): TGTGCCAGCAGAGCCCGGGACAGCAGCTCCTACGAGCAGTACTTC.

Turning to this clonotype: This may be a read error: a much more frequent sequence differs by one nucleotide. The chain combines TRBV9 with TRBJ2-5; D possibly corresponds to TRBD1 (6 bases). The CDR3 runs 13 residues. The germline V gene has CDR1 SGDLS and CDR2 YYNGEE. V was trimmed by 7 bases and J by 3 bases, leaving 13 bases between them. Written as DNA, the CDR3 is TGTGCCAGCGGCCCAAGGACAGAAGAGACCCAGTACTTC. Its protein product is CASGPRTEETQYF.

This clonotype was recorded many times. V is TRBV7-2 and J is TRBJ1-3; no reliable D call. The germline gives CDR1 SGHTA, CDR2 FQGNSA. V gave up 0 bases and J gave up 4 bases, with 10 bases separating them. The CDR3 loop spans 15 amino acids. The CDR3 loop reads CASSLALGFGNTIYF. Written as DNA, the CDR3 is TGTGCCAGCAGCTTAGCTCTCGGTTTCGGAAACACCATATATTTT. The complete variable domain, with remaining parts taken from reference TRBV7-2 and TRBJ1-3, reads GAGVSQSPSNKVTEKGKDVELRCDPISGHTALYWYRQSLGQGLEFLIYFQGNSAPDKSGLPSDRFSAERTGGSVSTLTIQRTQQEDSAVYLCASSLALGFGNTIYFGEGSWLTVV.

Ten or more counts support this clonotype. The chain links TRBV12-3 or TRBV12-4 to TRBJ1-4; tentatively, D is TRBD1 (5 bases). The length of the CDR3 is 16 residues. Trimming removed 5 bases from V and 1 base from J, with 14 bases in between. In DNA form, the CDR3 reads TGTGCCAGCAGTAACAGAACAGGAGAAACTAATGAAAAACTGTTTTTT. Encoded protein: CASSNRTGETNEKLFF.

With regard to this clonotype: Since a much larger clone is just one base distant, this may be a read error. The rearrangement uses TRBV20-1 and TRBJ2-7; the D is unclear. The germline V gene encodes CDR1 DFQATT and CDR2 SNEGSKA (reference sequence). The CDR3 spans 13 residues. Trimming left V 6 bases short and J 6 bases short, with 18 bases between. The CDR3 loop is CSAPSTSRLEQYF. The CDR3 DNA reads as TGCAGTGCCCCCTCAACAAGTCGCCTCGAGCAGTACTTC.